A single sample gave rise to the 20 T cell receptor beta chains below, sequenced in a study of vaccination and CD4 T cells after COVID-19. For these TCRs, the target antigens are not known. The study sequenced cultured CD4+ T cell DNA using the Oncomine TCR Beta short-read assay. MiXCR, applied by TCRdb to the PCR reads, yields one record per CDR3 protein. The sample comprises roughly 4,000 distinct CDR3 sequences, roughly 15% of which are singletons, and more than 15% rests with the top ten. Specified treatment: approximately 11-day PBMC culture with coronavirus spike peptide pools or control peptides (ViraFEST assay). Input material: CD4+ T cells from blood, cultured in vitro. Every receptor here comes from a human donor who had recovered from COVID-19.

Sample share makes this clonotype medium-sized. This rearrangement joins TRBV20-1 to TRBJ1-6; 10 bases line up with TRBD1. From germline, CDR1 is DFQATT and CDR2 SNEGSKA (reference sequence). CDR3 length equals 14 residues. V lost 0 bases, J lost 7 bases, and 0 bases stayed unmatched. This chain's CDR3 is CSAREDRGNSPLHF. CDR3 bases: TGCAGTGCTAGAGAGGACAGGGGGAATTCACCCCTCCACTTT.

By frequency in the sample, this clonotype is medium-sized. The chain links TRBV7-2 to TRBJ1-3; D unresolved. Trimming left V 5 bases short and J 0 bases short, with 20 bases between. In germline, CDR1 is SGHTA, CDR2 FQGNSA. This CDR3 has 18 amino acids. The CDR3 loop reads CASSLTGRLRRSGNTIYF. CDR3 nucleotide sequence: TGTGCCAGCAGCCTCACCGGACGGCTACGCCGCTCTGGAAACACCATATATTTT.

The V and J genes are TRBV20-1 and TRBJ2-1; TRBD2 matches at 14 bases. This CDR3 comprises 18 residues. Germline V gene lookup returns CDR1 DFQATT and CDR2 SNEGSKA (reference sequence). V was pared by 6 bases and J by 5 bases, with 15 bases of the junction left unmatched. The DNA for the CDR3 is TGCAGTGCCCAAGGGACTAGCGGGGGTCCCGTGTTGGACAATGAGCAGTTCTTC. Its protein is CSAQGTSGGPVLDNEQFF.

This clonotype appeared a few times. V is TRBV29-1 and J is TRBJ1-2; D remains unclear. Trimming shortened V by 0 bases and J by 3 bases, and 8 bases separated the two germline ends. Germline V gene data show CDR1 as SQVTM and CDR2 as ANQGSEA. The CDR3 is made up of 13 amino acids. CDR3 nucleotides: TGCAGCGTTGAAGATCGTAGGGACTATGGCTACACCTTC. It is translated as CSVEDRRDYGYTF.

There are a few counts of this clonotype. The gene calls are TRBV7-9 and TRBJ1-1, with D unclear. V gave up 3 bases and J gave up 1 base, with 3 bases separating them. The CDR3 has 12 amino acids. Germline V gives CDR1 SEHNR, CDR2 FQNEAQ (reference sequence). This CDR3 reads CASSFRNTEAFF. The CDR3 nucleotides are TGTGCCAGCAGCTTTAGGAACACTGAAGCTTTCTTT. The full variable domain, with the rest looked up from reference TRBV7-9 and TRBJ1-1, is DTGVSQNPRHKITKRGQNVTFRCDPISEHNRLYWYRQTLGQGPEFLTYFQNEAQLEKSRLLSDRFSAERPKGSFSTLEIQRTEQGDSAMYLCASSFRNTEAFFGQGTRLTVV.

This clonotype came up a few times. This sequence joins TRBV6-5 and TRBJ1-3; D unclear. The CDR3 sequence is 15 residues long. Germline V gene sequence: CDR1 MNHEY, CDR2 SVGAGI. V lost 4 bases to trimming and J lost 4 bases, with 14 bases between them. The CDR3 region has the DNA TGTGCCAGCAGTTCCCCAACGGGTGACGGAAACACCATATATTTT. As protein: CASSSPTGDGNTIYF.

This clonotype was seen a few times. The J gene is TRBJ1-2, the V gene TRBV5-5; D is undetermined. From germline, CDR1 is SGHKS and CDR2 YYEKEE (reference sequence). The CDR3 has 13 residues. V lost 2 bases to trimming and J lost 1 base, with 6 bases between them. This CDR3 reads CASSFGNNYGYTF. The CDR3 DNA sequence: TGTGCCAGCAGCTTTGGAAATAACTATGGCTACACCTTC.

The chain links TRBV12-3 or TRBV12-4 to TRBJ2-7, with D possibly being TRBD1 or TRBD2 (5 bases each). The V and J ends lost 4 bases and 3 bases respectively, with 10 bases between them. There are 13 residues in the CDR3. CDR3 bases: TGTGCCAGCAGTTCGGGACGGAACTACGAGCAGTACTTC. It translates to CASSSGRNYEQYF.

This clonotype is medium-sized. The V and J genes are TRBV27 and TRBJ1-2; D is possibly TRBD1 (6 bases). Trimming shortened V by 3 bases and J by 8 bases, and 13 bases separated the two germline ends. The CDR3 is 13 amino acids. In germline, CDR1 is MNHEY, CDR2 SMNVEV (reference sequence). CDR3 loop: CASSLRGAQGYTF. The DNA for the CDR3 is TGTGCCAGCAGTTTGAGGGGGGCGCAGGGCTACACCTTC.

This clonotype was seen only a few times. The CDR3 loop is CASSPTGEETQYF. The CDR3 DNA follows: TGTGCCAGCAGCCCCACGGGGGAAGAGACCCAGTACTTC. This chain connects TRBV5-4 to TRBJ2-5, with D possibly TRBD2 on 6 matching bases. Between the trimmed V and J ends, which lost 4 bases and 3 bases, there was a span of 10 bases. Germline lookup yields CDR1 SGHNT and CDR2 YYREEE (reference sequence). This CDR3 region has 13 residues.

The CDR3 loop reads CASAGTSGAEAGELFF. The CDR3 region has the DNA TGTGCTAGTGCCGGGACTAGCGGGGCCGAGGCCGGGGAGCTGTTTTTT. V gene TRBV12-5 combines with J gene TRBJ2-2; 13 bases line up with TRBD2. J was trimmed by 6 bases and V by 7 bases; bases with no gene match: 8. Germline loops: CDR1 LGHNT, CDR2 FRNRAP. CDR3 length equals 16 residues.

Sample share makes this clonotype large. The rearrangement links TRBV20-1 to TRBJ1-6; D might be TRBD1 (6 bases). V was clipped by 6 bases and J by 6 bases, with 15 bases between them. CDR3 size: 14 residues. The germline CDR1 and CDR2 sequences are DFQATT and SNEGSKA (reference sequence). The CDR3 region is CSALRTASNSPLHF. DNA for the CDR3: TGCAGTGCACTCAGGACAGCTTCTAATTCACCCCTCCACTTT.

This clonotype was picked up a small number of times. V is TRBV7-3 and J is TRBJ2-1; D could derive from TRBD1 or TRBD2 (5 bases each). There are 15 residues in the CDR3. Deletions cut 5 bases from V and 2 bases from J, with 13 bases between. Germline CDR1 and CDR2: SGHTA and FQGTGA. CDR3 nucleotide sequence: TGTGCCAGCAGCCTAGATGGGGGTACCTACAATGAGCAGTTCTTC. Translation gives CASSLDGGTYNEQFF.

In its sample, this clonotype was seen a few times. This CDR3 is CASTPEVREGGYTF. DNA for the CDR3: TGTGCCAGCACTCCCGAGGTCAGGGAGGGTGGCTACACCTTC. The V and J genes are TRBV2 and TRBJ1-2; D is perhaps TRBD1 (5 bases). Germline V gene lookup returns CDR1 SNHLY and CDR2 FYNNEI. V lost 7 bases, J lost 7 bases, and 19 bases lay in between. The length of the CDR3 is 14 residues.

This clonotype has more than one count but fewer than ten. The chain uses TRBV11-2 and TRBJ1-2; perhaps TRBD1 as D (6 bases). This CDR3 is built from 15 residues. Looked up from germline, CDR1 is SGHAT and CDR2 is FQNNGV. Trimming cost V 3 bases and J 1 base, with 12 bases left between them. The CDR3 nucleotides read TGTGCCAGCAGCTTTAGTCGGGACATTAACTATGGCTACACCTTC. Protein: CASSFSRDINYGYTF.

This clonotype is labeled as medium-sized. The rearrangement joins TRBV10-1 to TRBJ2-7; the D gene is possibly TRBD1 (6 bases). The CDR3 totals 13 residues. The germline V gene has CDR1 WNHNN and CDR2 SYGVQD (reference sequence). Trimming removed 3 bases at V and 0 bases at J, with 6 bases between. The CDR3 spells CASSEGGSYEQYF. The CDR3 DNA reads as TGCGCCAGCAGTGAAGGGGGCTCCTACGAGCAGTACTTC.

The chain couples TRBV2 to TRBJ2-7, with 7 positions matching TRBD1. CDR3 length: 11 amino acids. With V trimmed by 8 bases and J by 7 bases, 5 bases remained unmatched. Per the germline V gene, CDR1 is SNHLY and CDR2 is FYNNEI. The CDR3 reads CASGTAREQYF. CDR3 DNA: TGTGCCAGCGGGACAGCCCGGGAGCAGTACTTC.

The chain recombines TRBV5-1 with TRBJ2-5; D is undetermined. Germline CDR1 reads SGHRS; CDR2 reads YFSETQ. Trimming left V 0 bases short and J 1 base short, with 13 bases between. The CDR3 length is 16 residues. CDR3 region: CASSLASRILQETQYF. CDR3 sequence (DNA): TGCGCCAGCAGCTTGGCCTCCCGGATACTCCAAGAGACCCAGTACTTC. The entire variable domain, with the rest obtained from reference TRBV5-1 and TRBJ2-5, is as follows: KAGVTQTPRYLIKTRGQQVTLSCSPISGHRSVSWYQQTPGQGLQFLFEYFSETQRNKGNFPGRFSGRQFSNSRSEMNVSTLELGDSALYLCASSLASRILQETQYFGPGTRLLVL.

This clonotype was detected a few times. The CDR3 loop reads CASSPGGGTDTEAFF. The DNA for the CDR3 is TGCGCCAGCAGCCCCGGGGGGGGGACGGACACTGAAGCTTTCTTT. This chain uses TRBV5-1 with TRBJ1-1, with D possibly being TRBD1 (5 bases). This CDR3 contains 15 residues. V was clipped by 4 bases and J by 3 bases, with 16 bases between them. Germline CDR1 reads SGHRS; CDR2 reads YFSETQ. The whole variable domain, remainder taken from reference TRBV5-1 and TRBJ1-1, is KAGVTQTPRYLIKTRGQQVTLSCSPISGHRSVSWYQQTPGQGLQFLFEYFSETQRNKGNFPGRFSGRQFSNSRSEMNVSTLELGDSALYLCASSPGGGTDTEAFFGQGTRLTVV.

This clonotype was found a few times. CDR3 region: CATTRGSSQYGPNYGYTF. The CDR3 coding sequence is TGTGCCACCACCAGGGGGTCCTCTCAGTACGGTCCTAACTATGGCTACACCTTC. This chain joins TRBV10-3 and TRBJ1-2, with 7 positions matching TRBD1. The CDR3 is 18 amino acids. V lost 10 bases and J lost 0; bases outside the gene matches: 20. Germline CDR1 is ENHRY and CDR2 is SYGVKD.